This TCR beta chain was identified in a study of beta chain features in type 1 diabetes. Study-wide findings and caveats: The study found moderately but significantly shorter TCRB CDR3s in all four CD4+ subsets of Type 1 diabetes patients. Lower insertion and higher deletion counts appeared at VDJ junctions in type 1 diabetes patients.

As to this clone: Its antigen is still unknown.

V lost 5 bases to trimming and J lost 4 bases; unmatched junction nucleotides: 5. CDR3 length equals 14 residues. The germline V gene encodes CDR1 ENHRY and CDR2 SYGVKD. Expressed TCRB transcripts were sequenced after all isolated RNA was converted to cDNA. TCRdb keeps only in-frame clones here, not all; method: immunoSEQ multiplex PCR. The table has hundreds of thousands of clones, around an eighth seen once; the top ten hold 0.022%. Sample: naive CD4+ T cells from blood. The chain carries TRBV10-3 and TRBJ1-1; 9 bases are shared with TRBD1. The source of this sequence is a man younger than 35 with type 1 diabetes. The CDR3 is CAISRGQGGTEAFF. The DNA of the CDR3 is TGTGCCATCAGTAGGGGACAGGGAGGCACTGAAGCTTTCTTT.